The 15 T cell receptor gamma chains presented below share a single source sample, sequenced in a study of γδ T cells in repeated Plasmodium falciparum infection. Gammadelta T cells were flow-sorted from PBMC into Vgamma9/Vdelta2+ and Vdelta2-negative populations for bulk analysis. TCRdb processed the multiplex PCR reads again with the CATT caller. The table shows around 24,000 gamma-chain clones, with 3% occurring only once. The sample comprised gamma-delta T cells from blood. Receptor source: a pool of human donors (malaria-infected and uninfected, not separated).

This clone occurred many times. A far larger clone is just one base off, so this is likely a read error. Other DNA sequences in this specimen translate into the identical CDR3. The chain links TRGV9 to TRGJ1 or TRGJ2. CDR1 and CDR2 (germline): GITISATS, ISYDGTV (reference sequence). Losses at the gene ends were 8 bases for V and 0 bases for J; bases not matched to a gene: 4. The CDR3 covers 12 residues. This CDR3 reads CALYPNYYKKLF. CDR3 bases: TGTGCCTTGTATCCGAATTATTATAAGAAACTCTTT.

This clone showed up many times. This CDR3 is also generated by other DNA sequences in the sample. The chain has TRGV2 and TRGJ1 or TRGJ2. CDR1 is EGSNGY and CDR2 is YDSYNSKV in the germline V gene. The length of the CDR3 is 14 residues. V trimming: 0 bases; J trimming: 3 bases; junction bases outside the gene matches: 5. CDR3 sequence reads: CATWDGRGYYKKLF. In nucleotides, the CDR3 is TGTGCCACCTGGGACGGGCGGGGTTATTATAAGAAACTCTTT.

This clone was detected ten times or more. A far larger clone is one nucleotide away, so this likely arose from a read error. The same CDR3 also results from other DNA sequences found in this sample. The chain couples TRGV9 to TRGJP. Germline assignment: CDR1 GITISATS and CDR2 ISYDGTV (reference sequence). CDR3 length equals 17 residues. CDR3 in amino acids: CALWEVAQELGKKIKVF. CDR3 coding DNA: TGTGCCCTGTGGGAGGTCGCGCAAGAGTTGGGCAAAAAAATCAAGGTATTT.

This clone has only a few counts. A far larger clone is one base from this, pointing to a likely read error. Other DNA sequences in the same sample also yield this CDR3. The chain combines TRGV9 with TRGJ1 or TRGJ2. The J gene is absent in TCRdb and was assigned here via DNA matching to germline. The CDR3 length is 14 residues. Germline assignment: CDR1 GITISATS and CDR2 ISYDGTV (reference sequence). The CDR3 reads CALWEVRGCPKKLF. CDR3 sequence (DNA): TGCGCCTTGTGGGAGGTGCGAGGGTGCCCTAAGAAACTCTTT.

This clone was seen repeatedly, ten times or more. This likely stems from a read error, as it lies one base from a far larger clone. The identical CDR3 is also encoded by other nucleotide sequences in the sample. This chain links TRGV5 with TRGJ1 or TRGJ2. The V and J ends lost 3 bases and 7 bases, in that order; junction bases with no gene match: 3. CDR1 and CDR2 (germline): VINAFY, YDVSNSKD. The CDR3 has 11 amino acids. CDR3 sequence: CATWDAYKKLF. CDR3 bases: TGTGCCACCTGGGACGCCTATAAGAAACTCTTT.

This clone appeared many times. TCRdb shows a much larger clone's protein in place of this DNA's translation, and the two differ at residue 15, likely through a read error; the protein shown is translated from the DNA. This chain joins TRGV9 and TRGJP. The tail of the sequence fits TRGJP1 better, so the J call may be wrong. In germline, CDR1 is GITISATS, CDR2 ISYDGTV (reference sequence). CDR3 length: 16 residues. CDR3 protein: CALWRSQELGKKIKIF. As DNA, the CDR3 is TGTGCCTTGTGGAGAAGTCAAGAGTTGGGCAAAAAAATCAAGATATTT.

This clone was found many times. A far larger clone is one nucleotide away, so this likely arose from a read error. It is unclear where the CDR3 begins or ends on the DNA, so no DNA is shown, and the CDR3 is as TCRdb lists it. The same CDR3 arises from other DNA sequences in this sample as well. No J gene call was made, and the V gene is TRGV5. Germline loops: CDR1 VINAFY, CDR2 YDVSNSKD. The CDR3 spans 32 amino acids, including both terminal residues. CDR3 amino acids: CATWDRRRIIRNSLAVEQHWLSQVSIGRIQHF.

Details on this clone: TCRdb's protein for this DNA is that of a much larger clone and differs from the translation at residue 7, likely a read error; the protein shown is the DNA translation. V and J are TRGV9 and TRGJ1 or TRGJ2. The J gene is absent in TCRdb and was assigned here via DNA matching to germline. V gave up 10 bases and J gave up 11 bases; unmatched junction bases: 11. Germline CDR1 GITISATS, CDR2 ISYDGTV (reference sequence). The CDR3 is made up of 10 amino acids. The CDR3 DNA follows: TGTGCCTTCAGGACTCCTGAGAAACTCTTT. It translates to CAFRTPEKLF.

In regard to this clone: It is unclear where the CDR3 begins or ends on the DNA, so no DNA is shown, and the CDR3 is as TCRdb lists it. For the V gene the call is TRGV9; the J gene has no call. Including both end residues, the CDR3 is 29 amino acids long. Per germline, CDR1 GITISATS and CDR2 ISYDGTV (reference sequence). CDR3 sequence: CALWEAVRETLWQWNNTCCQVSIGRIQHF.

This clone was recorded a few times. The TCRdb protein comes from a much larger clone and disagrees with this DNA's translation at residue 17, likely due to a read error; the protein given here is derived from the DNA. The chain joins TRGV9 to TRGJP2. The J gene comes from matching the DNA to germline here; TCRdb lacks it. Germline CDR1 is GITISATS and CDR2 is ISYDGTV (reference sequence). This CDR3 has 20 amino acids. CDR3 residues: CALWEVRGSYIGSSDWTKTF. CDR3 nucleotides: TGTGCCTTGTGGGAGGTGCGGGGAAGTTACATAGGGAGTAGTGATTGGACCAAGACGTTT.

This clone was counted only a few times. A read error likely explains this, since a far larger clone differs by one base. Other DNA sequences in this sample translate to the same CDR3. J is TRGJ1 or TRGJ2 and V is TRGV9. No J gene is reported in TCRdb; it was inferred here by comparing the DNA with germline. The V and J ends lost 1 base and 7 bases, in that order; junction bases with no gene match: 10. The V gene's germline CDR1 is GITISATS and CDR2 ISYDGTV (reference sequence). The CDR3 runs to 14 residues. CDR3 amino acids: CALWEVPQPYKKLF. The CDR3 coding sequence is TGTGCCTTGTGGGAGGTCCCCCAACCCTATAAGAAACTCTTT.

This clone was counted many times. This chain connects TRGV4 to TRGJP2. Trimming at V came to 6 bases and at J to 3 bases, leaving 10 bases not matched to a gene. From germline, CDR1 is EGSTGY and CDR2 YDSYTSSV. CDR3 length: 15 amino acids. In DNA, the CDR3 is TGTGCCACCTGGACCAACGTTGGTAGTGATTGGATCAAGACGTTT. It yields the protein CATWTNVGSDWIKTF.

Points on this clone: The protein held in TCRdb is that of a much larger clone and does not match this DNA's translation at residue 5, likely because of a read error; the protein shown is translated from the DNA. The V and J genes are TRGV3 and TRGJ1 or TRGJ2. No J gene was available from TCRdb, and it was assigned here by a germline match of the DNA. CDR3 length equals 17 residues. Germline CDR1 VTNTFY, CDR2 YDVSTARD (reference sequence). This CDR3 is CATWGRRGSLNYYKKLF. CDR3 coding DNA: TGTGCCACCTGGGGCAGGCGAGGAAGTTTGAATTATTATAAGAAACTCTTT.

This clone was seen ten or more times. This sequence may be a read error, since a much larger clone differs from it by one base. At the DNA level, this CDR3 is encoded by other sequences in the same sample as well. The V call is TRGV8, the J call TRGJP1. The J gene was not available in TCRdb and was assigned here by matching the DNA to germline segments. The length of the CDR3 is 13 residues. Germline V gene sequence: CDR1 VENAVY, CDR2 YDSYNSRV. As DNA, the CDR3 is TGTGCCACTTGGGATAAGGCTGGTTGGTTCAAGATATTT. Translated: CATWDKAGWFKIF.

About this clone: Translating this DNA gives a protein that differs at residue 14 from the TCRdb one, which belongs to a much larger clone; a read error is likely, and the protein shown is this translation. This chain connects TRGV9 to TRGJP1. Germline matching of the DNA provided the J gene here, since TCRdb leaves it blank. This CDR3 contains 17 residues. CDR1 is GITISATS and CDR2 is ISYDGTV in the germline V gene (reference sequence). CDR3 nucleotides: TGTGCCTTGTGGGAGGTGCACCTATATACCACTGGTTGGTCCAAGATATTT. Encoded protein: CALWEVHLYTTGWSKIF.